This passage covers 12 T cell receptor beta chains from one sample sequenced in a study of post-analysis software for immune sequencing data. Findings of the study overall: Comparison of patients with controls showed five TRBV segments more frequent in patients, TRBV5-6, TRBV5-1 and TRBV20-1 among them.

Unique molecular identifiers tagged the TCR beta cDNA libraries. MiXCR, run by TCRdb on the PCR reads, gives a single entry per CDR3 protein. The table lists hundreds of thousands of distinct CDR3 sequences, approximately 59% of them singletons. These receptors' targets are unknown. The sample was blood. Receptor source: a girl aged 2-10 years with multiple sclerosis.

The CDR3 DNA reads as TGTGCCAGCAGTGGAGTGGGACTAGCGGGAGTGGATACGCAGTATTTT. As protein: CASSGVGLAGVDTQYF. The chain couples TRBV6-1 to TRBJ2-3; TRBD2 agrees at 14 bases. Germline loops: CDR1 MNHNS, CDR2 SASEGT. This CDR3 comprises 16 residues. The V and J ends lost 4 bases and 6 bases, in that order; junction bases with no gene match: 6.

The CDR3 nucleotides are TGTGCCACCAGCACTTACGGGGGCTCCCGGGGGAGGATACAAGAGACCCAGTACTTC. Residues: CATSTYGGSRGRIQETQYF. The chain uses TRBV15 and TRBJ2-5; D is tentatively TRBD1 or TRBD2 (6 bases each). The V end was cut by 4 bases, the J end by 2 bases, with 26 bases between. The CDR3 has 19 residues. Germline CDR1 LNHNV, CDR2 YYDKDF (reference sequence).

In DNA, the CDR3 is TGTGCCAGCAGTTCCCCCCCAGGCAGGGGCACAGATACGCAGTATTTT. Residues: CASSSPPGRGTDTQYF. The chain has TRBV6-6 and TRBJ2-3; perhaps TRBD1 as D (5 bases). V dropped 4 bases and J dropped 1 base, with 15 bases sitting between them. The V gene's germline CDR1 is MNHNY and CDR2 SVGAGI (reference sequence). The CDR3 sequence is 16 residues long.

The chain recombines TRBV10-2 with TRBJ2-3; 12 positions match TRBD2. V shed 5 bases, J shed 1 base, and the junction held 10 bases outside the gene matches. Germline V lookup: CDR1 WSHSY, CDR2 SAAADI. The CDR3 contains 18 residues. Here the CDR3 DNA reads TGCGCCAGCAGTTGGCTAGCGGGGGGGCCCGGGGGCACAGATACGCAGTATTTT. This encodes CASSWLAGGPGGTDTQYF.

The V and J genes are TRBV6-1 and TRBJ1-2; 7 nucleotides match TRBD1. CDR1 and CDR2 (germline): MNHNS, SASEGT. CDR3 length: 15 amino acids. Germline trimming cut 4 bases from V and 5 bases from J; bases unmatched to any gene: 10. The CDR3 here is CASSVPGQSTYGYTF. The CDR3, as DNA: TGTGCCAGCAGTGTTCCGGGACAGAGCACGTATGGCTACACCTTC.

The rearrangement uses TRBV5-1 and TRBJ2-4; TRBD2 is a possible D gene (5 bases). The V gene lost 4 bases and the J gene lost 0 bases, with 20 bases spanning the gap. CDR3 length equals 18 residues. CDR1 SGHRS and CDR2 YFSETQ come from the germline V gene. The CDR3 region is CASSPGLSPQSAKNIQYF. The CDR3 DNA follows: TGCGCCAGCAGCCCTGGACTCTCCCCACAATCAGCCAAAAACATTCAGTACTTC.

This clonotype was picked up many times. The chain uses TRBV9 and TRBJ1-1; D gene ambiguous. V shed 0 bases and J shed 1 base, with 7 bases lying between them. Looked up from germline, CDR1 is SGDLS and CDR2 is YYNGEE. The length of the CDR3 is 14 residues. The CDR3 reads CASSVGSRNTEAFF. CDR3 DNA sequence: TGTGCCAGCAGCGTAGGAAGTCGGAACACTGAAGCTTTCTTT.

V usage is TRBV9 and J usage is TRBJ2-1; D not certain. Germline V gene lookup returns CDR1 SGDLS and CDR2 YYNGEE. V lost 4 bases to trimming and J lost 2 bases, with 10 bases between them. The CDR3 has 14 amino acids. Written as DNA, the CDR3 is TGTGCCAGCAGCCCGGGCTCACCCTACAATGAGCAGTTCTTC. Translation: CASSPGSPYNEQFF.

This clonotype was observed a handful of times. The chain employs TRBV12-3 or TRBV12-4 and TRBJ2-5, with 9 bases lining up with TRBD1. TRBJ2-7 matches the DNA end more closely, so the J call is doubtful. This CDR3 has 16 residues. The CDR3 sequence is CASRGTPGQGSPEQYF. For the CDR3, the DNA is TGTGCCAGCAGAGGTACCCCGGGACAGGGATCCCCCGAGCAGTACTTC.

This clonotype was seen more than once but under ten times. The gene calls are TRBV11-2 and TRBJ2-3; D may correspond to TRBD1 or TRBD2 (5 bases each). Germline V gene sequence: CDR1 SGHAT, CDR2 FQNNGV. The CDR3 is made up of 17 amino acids. The germline V and J ends were trimmed by 2 bases and 2 bases, with 17 bases remaining between them. The CDR3, as DNA: TGTGCCAGCAGCTTACTTATGAGGGGCAGGCTCACAGATACGCAGTATTTT. Residues: CASSLLMRGRLTDTQYF.

This clonotype has just a few counts. V and J are TRBV19 and TRBJ2-1, with D possibly matching TRBD2 (5 bases). The germline CDR1 and CDR2 sequences are LNHDA and SQIVND (reference sequence). Deletions cut 5 bases from V and 1 base from J, with 12 bases between. The CDR3 has 15 amino acids. CDR3 sequence reads: CASSRDGVSYNEQFF. CDR3 nucleotides: TGTGCCAGTAGTCGGGATGGGGTTTCCTACAATGAGCAGTTCTTC. The full variable domain, its missing parts supplied by reference TRBV19 and TRBJ2-1, is DGGITQSPKYLFRKEGQNVTLSCEQNLNHDAMYWYRQDPGQGLRLIYYSQIVNDFQKGDIAEGYSVSREKKESFPLTVTSAQKNPTAFYLCASSRDGVSYNEQFFGPGTRLTVL.

This clonotype was seen just once. The DNA for the CDR3 is TGTGCCAGCAGTTTGTGGGGTAGCGAATCTGGCGAGACCCAGTACTTC. This sequence encodes CASSLWGSESGETQYF. The chain links TRBV27 to TRBJ2-7; tentative D call: TRBD2 (5 bases). The DNA end is more similar to TRBJ2-5, so the J call may be wrong. The CDR3 covers 16 residues. CDR1 and CDR2 from the germline V gene are MNHEY and SMNVEV (reference sequence).